A single T cell receptor beta chain is shown here with its context. Treatment here: oral pan-JAK inhibitor, 5-10 mg twice daily. Reverse transcribed after extraction, RNA yielded cDNA as the sequencing template. The table came from immunoSEQ multiplex PCR; TCRdb's copy has only in-frame clones and leaves some out. The data contain 200,000 or so clones, less than 45% of them seen just once; the ten biggest clones take up approximately 2.4%. These data originate in a study of CD8+ T cells in alopecia areata. V lost 6 bases and J lost 6, with 21 bases in between. The CDR3 length is 15 residues. Germline V lookup: CDR1 SEHNR, CDR2 FQNEAQ (reference sequence).

This chain uses TRBV7-9 with TRBJ2-7, with D possibly matching TRBD1 (6 bases). The sample consisted of CD4+ T cells sorted from blood, taken between weeks 36 and 40, from a patient treated with tofacitinib. The clonotype was recovered from a human donor with alopecia areata. The CDR3 is CASSPDRLPPGEQYF. As DNA, the CDR3 is TGTGCCAGCAGTCCCGACAGGCTCCCCCCTGGCGAGCAGTACTTC.